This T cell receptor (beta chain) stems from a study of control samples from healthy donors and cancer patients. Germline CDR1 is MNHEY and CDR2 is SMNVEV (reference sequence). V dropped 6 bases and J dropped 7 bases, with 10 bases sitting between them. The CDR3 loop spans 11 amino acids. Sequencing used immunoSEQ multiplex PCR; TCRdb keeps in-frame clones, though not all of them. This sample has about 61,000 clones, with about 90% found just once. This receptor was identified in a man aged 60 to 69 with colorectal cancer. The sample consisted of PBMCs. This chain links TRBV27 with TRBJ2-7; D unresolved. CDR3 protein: CASRTATEQYF. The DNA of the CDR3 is TGTGCCAGCAGAACCGCGACTGAGCAGTACTTC.